The following is a T cell receptor beta chain sequence with its context. The study assigned cohorts using participant-reported clinical history. Two consecutive negative NP/OP PCR tests, clearance, or resolved symptoms defined Cohort 3 recovery. This sample is drawn from a study of blood T cell repertoires in COVID-19. On the study more broadly: Sources were T cells, B-cell-depleted T cells, or PBMCs; the material itself was cDNA or gDNA.

The CDR3 runs to 16 residues. Germline lookup yields CDR1 KGHSH and CDR2 LQKENI. Germline trimming cut 6 bases from V and 1 base from J; bases unmatched to any gene: 7. Per the study methods: Nucleated cell counts were estimated from reference gene primer amplification. Sequencing was performed with immunoSEQ multiplex PCR; in TCRdb, only in-frame clones are kept and a portion is missing. The V and J calls and clone size come from that table; D and trimming were worked out from the DNA. The sample gives roughly 280,000 clones, roughly nine tenths of which show up once; over 2% is in the top ten. This chain uses TRBV18 with TRBJ2-4, with 9 positions matching TRBD1. This receptor was identified in a woman younger than 30 who had recovered from COVID-19. Sequencing used PBMCs or T cells enriched from blood (not recorded which). The CDR3 DNA sequence: TGTGCCAGCTCGCAAACAGGGGGCGATGCCAAAAACATTCAGTACTTC. Protein: CASSQTGGDAKNIQYF.